Sequencing of this T cell receptor beta chain was carried out in a study of T cell responses to AZD1222 COVID-19 vaccine. Findings and limits, study-wide: Most donors were white British and more were female, and clonal diversity was possibly underestimated. Reportedly, nearly half of unique spike TCRs recognized epitopes outside B.1.351/B.1.1.7 mutations.

The study pooled second doses at about 4 or about 12 weeks. This CDR3 comprises 12 residues. Trimming pared 2 bases from V and 6 bases from J, leaving 8 bases between. From germline, CDR1 is SGHDT and CDR2 YYEEEE. A note on this clone: Its antigen is as yet unknown.

The data were produced by immunoSEQ multiplex PCR, yet TCRdb's version contains in-frame clones alone and is incomplete. This table has about 150,000 clones, about 89% appearing once. The J gene is TRBJ1-2, the V gene TRBV5-6; a possible D gene is TRBD1 (5 bases). The sequences come from peripheral blood, collected 28 days after the second AZD1222 dose. The sequence was obtained from an adult who received the AZD1222 COVID-19 vaccine. As DNA, the CDR3 is TGTGCCAGCAGCTTCGGGGGAAATGGCTACACCTTC. It yields the protein CASSFGGNGYTF. Full variable domain (rest looked up from reference TRBV5-6 and TRBJ1-2): DAGVTQSPTHLIKTRGQQVTLRCSPKSGHDTVSWYQQALGQGPQFIFQYYEEEERQRGNFPDRFSGHQFPNYSSELNVNALLLGDSALYLCASSFGGNGYTFGSGTRLTVV.